The 28 T cell receptor beta chains listed next were all sequenced from one sample in a study of blood T cell repertoires in COVID-19. The method was immunoSEQ multiplex PCR; TCRdb's version includes in-frame clones alone and lacks a portion of them. The top ten hold over 6.5% of the sample, which has roughly 110,000 clones, about 88% seen once. Sequencing was done on a sample of peripheral blood. Source of these receptors: a woman in her seventies who had recovered from COVID-19.

V is TRBV5-1 and J is TRBJ2-4; TRBD2 is a possible D gene (5 bases). The CDR3 runs 15 residues. The germline V gene has CDR1 SGHRS and CDR2 YFSETQ. Trimming pared 0 bases from V and 6 bases from J, leaving 13 bases between. In DNA, the CDR3 is TGCGCCAGCAGCTTGGCGGGTGGGAGAGGAAACATTCAGTACTTC. Residues: CASSLAGGRGNIQYF. The complete variable domain, with remaining parts taken from reference TRBV5-1 and TRBJ2-4, reads KAGVTQTPRYLIKTRGQQVTLSCSPISGHRSVSWYQQTPGQGLQFLFEYFSETQRNKGNFPGRFSGRQFSNSRSEMNVSTLELGDSALYLCASSLAGGRGNIQYFGAGTRLSVL.

The table lists this clone with a count of one. The same CDR3 also results from other DNA sequences found in this sample. The chain uses TRBV7-8 and TRBJ1-2, with 10 positions matching TRBD1. This CDR3 region has 17 residues. Germline CDR1 and CDR2: SGHVS and FQNEAQ. The junction had 6 bases not matched to a gene; V was cut back by 0 bases and J by 2 bases. The DNA of the CDR3 is TGTGCCAGCAGCTTAGCGATCCGGACAGGGGGGAACTATGGCTACACCTTC. Residues: CASSLAIRTGGNYGYTF.

Of note for this clone: Distinct nucleotide sequences in the sample also encode this CDR3. The V gene is TRBV4-1, the J gene TRBJ2-7; D perhaps matches TRBD1 (5 bases). The CDR3 sequence is 14 residues long. The germline CDR1 and CDR2 sequences are MGHRA and YSYEKL. Trimming left V 1 base short and J 7 bases short, with 14 bases between. CDR3 in DNA: TGCGCCAGCAGCCAAGGTCAGGGCGTGGGTGAGCAGTACTTC. Its protein product is CASSQGQGVGEQYF.

V is TRBV12-3 or TRBV12-4 and J is TRBJ1-1; no reliable D call. The CDR3 runs to 13 residues. Trimming left V 6 bases short and J 6 bases short, with 14 bases between. In DNA, the CDR3 is TGTGCCAGCAGCCTCGGTCCCTCCGCTGAAGCTTTCTTT. Translating gives CASSLGPSAEAFF.

The chain employs TRBV15 and TRBJ2-7, with 7 positions matching TRBD1. V lost 6 bases to trimming and J lost 2 bases; unmatched junction nucleotides: 7. This CDR3 region has 14 residues. The germline gives CDR1 LNHNV, CDR2 YYDKDF (reference sequence). The CDR3 DNA reads TGTGCCACCAGGGATACCGGGACAGCCTACGAGCAGTACTTC. It translates to CATRDTGTAYEQYF.

V and J are TRBV12-3 or TRBV12-4 and TRBJ1-2, with D uncertain. Trimming removed 3 bases at V and 4 bases at J, with 9 bases between. The CDR3 has 13 amino acids. The CDR3, as DNA: TGTGCCAGCAGTTTTAACGGACTCTATGGCTACACCTTC. Translation gives CASSFNGLYGYTF.

This chain uses TRBV4-1 with TRBJ2-1; D gene uncertain. From germline, CDR1 is MGHRA and CDR2 YSYEKL. Deletions cut 3 bases from V and 5 bases from J, with 8 bases between. This CDR3 is 13 amino acids long. CDR3 sequence: CASSQRQNNEQFF. CDR3 in DNA: TGCGCCAGCAGCCAGAGGCAAAACAATGAGCAGTTCTTC.

The chain is built from TRBV3-1 (or the pseudogene TRBV3-2) and TRBJ1-4; TRBD1 might be the D (5 bases). This CDR3 has 14 amino acids. Trimming took off 3 bases at V and 8 bases at J, with 13 bases between the two ends. The germline V gene has CDR1 LGHDT and CDR2 YNNKEL (reference sequence). DNA for the CDR3: TGTGCCAGCAGCCATAGCAGGGTAGGGGAAAAACTGTTTTTT. Protein product: CASSHSRVGEKLFF.

The gene calls are TRBV19 and TRBJ1-2; TRBD1 matches at 9 bases. CDR1 LNHDA and CDR2 SQIVND come from the germline V gene (reference sequence). V lost 1 base to trimming and J lost 3 bases; unmatched junction nucleotides: 6. The CDR3 extends over 16 amino acids. Written as DNA, the CDR3 is TGTGCCAGTAGTATAGTCGGGACAGGGTTGGACTATGGCTACACCTTC. Its protein is CASSIVGTGLDYGYTF.

J is TRBJ1-1 and V is TRBV7-2, with 8 bases lining up with TRBD1. The CDR3 runs to 16 residues. Germline CDR1 reads SGHTA; CDR2 reads FQGNSA. J lost 5 bases, V lost 3 bases, and 11 bases had no gene match. CDR3 sequence: CASSFQQGEGRTEAFF. DNA of the CDR3: TGTGCCAGCAGCTTCCAACAGGGGGAAGGAAGGACTGAAGCTTTCTTT.

V gene TRBV10-3 combines with J gene TRBJ1-4; D call uncertain. Germline V gene lookup returns CDR1 ENHRY and CDR2 SYGVKD. The CDR3 totals 12 residues. V lost 3 bases to trimming and J lost 4 bases, with 3 bases between them. The CDR3 nucleotides read TGTGCCATCAGTGACCTTAATGAAAAACTGTTTTTT. Amino acids: CAISDLNEKLFF.

The rearrangement joins TRBV9 to TRBJ1-4; tentatively, D is TRBD1 (6 bases). V lost 4 bases, J lost 0 bases, and 19 bases lay in between. The CDR3 extends over 18 amino acids. Germline V CDR1 and CDR2: SGDLS, YYNGEE. CDR3 coding DNA: TGTGCCAGCAGCCGGGACACCCCCAAGGTAGCAACTAATGAAAAACTGTTTTTT. It is translated as CASSRDTPKVATNEKLFF.

V gene TRBV11-1 combines with J gene TRBJ1-2, with 8 bases identical to TRBD1. CDR1 is SGHAT and CDR2 is FQDESV in the germline V gene (reference sequence). The length of the CDR3 is 15 residues. V was pared by 2 bases and J by 4 bases, with 6 bases of the junction left unmatched. The CDR3 reads CASSLQGALGYGYTF. The DNA of the CDR3 is TGTGCCAGCAGCTTACAGGGGGCGCTGGGCTATGGCTACACCTTC.

This chain uses TRBV6-5 with TRBJ1-2; D perhaps matches TRBD1 (6 bases). Per germline, CDR1 MNHEY and CDR2 SVGAGI. The CDR3 is 12 amino acids. V lost 6 bases and J lost 5, with 10 bases in between. The CDR3 DNA reads TGTGCCAGCAGCCTAACAGGGTATGGCTACACCTTC. Its translation: CASSLTGYGYTF.

This clone was observed a single time. This chain links TRBV5-1 with TRBJ2-2; 10 positions agree with TRBD2. Looked up from germline, CDR1 is SGHRS and CDR2 is YFSETQ. The CDR3 contains 18 residues. V shed 1 base, J shed 4 bases, and the junction held 10 bases outside the gene matches. CDR3 protein: CASSLMGLAGAGTGELFF. In DNA, the CDR3 is TGCGCCAGCAGCTTGATGGGGCTAGCGGGAGCTGGCACCGGGGAGCTGTTTTTT.

The sample holds a few counts of this clone. The chain joins TRBV6-5 to TRBJ2-7, with D perhaps matching TRBD2 (6 bases). The germline V gene has CDR1 MNHEY and CDR2 SVGAGI. Between the trimmed V and J ends, which lost 8 bases and 4 bases, there was a span of 21 bases. The CDR3 length is 15 residues. This CDR3 reads CASGNSGRGRYEQYF. DNA of the CDR3: TGTGCCAGCGGCAACTCCGGTCGGGGGAGGTACGAGCAGTACTTC.

This chain joins TRBV11-1 and TRBJ2-5; D is perhaps TRBD1 (6 bases). There are 14 residues in the CDR3. CDR1 SGHAT and CDR2 FQDESV come from the germline V gene (reference sequence). V was shortened by 5 bases and J by 2 bases, with 12 bases between the two germline ends. This CDR3 is CASSPTRGQETQYF. For the CDR3, the DNA is TGTGCCAGCAGCCCAACAAGGGGGCAAGAGACCCAGTACTTC.

CDR3 in amino acids: CASRPSGTTDTQYF. Written as DNA, the CDR3 is TGTGCCAGCAGGCCTAGCGGGACCACAGATACGCAGTATTTT. J is TRBJ2-3 and V is TRBV6-5; 9 bases agree with TRBD2. Germline V gene lookup returns CDR1 MNHEY and CDR2 SVGAGI. Trimming at V came to 6 bases and at J to 2 bases, leaving 3 bases not matched to a gene. The CDR3 length is 14 residues.

The chain has TRBV21-1 and TRBJ1-1. TRBV21-1 is an annotated pseudogene. This CDR3 region has 16 residues. In nucleotides, the CDR3 is TGTGCCAGCCCTAGGGAGGACCCGGGAGTGGGCACTGAAGCTTTCTTT. It yields the protein CASPREDPGVGTEAFF.

J is TRBJ2-7 and V is TRBV6-5; D possibly corresponds to TRBD2 (5 bases). Deletions cut 5 bases from V and 0 bases from J, with 14 bases between. Germline V gene lookup returns CDR1 MNHEY and CDR2 SVGAGI. This CDR3 comprises 15 residues. The CDR3 DNA is TGTGCCAGCAGTCAGGCGTTGGGAGCCTCCTACGAGCAGTACTTC. Its translation: CASSQALGASYEQYF.

The chain joins TRBV9 to TRBJ2-1; 11 nucleotides line up with TRBD2. V gave up 0 bases and J gave up 7 bases; unmatched junction bases: 12. The CDR3 length is 18 residues. Germline values: CDR1 SGDLS, CDR2 YYNGEE. CDR3 region: CASSVAPLAGGRGNEQFF. CDR3 coding DNA: TGTGCCAGCAGCGTAGCCCCTCTAGCGGGAGGTAGAGGGAATGAGCAGTTCTTC.

V gene TRBV6-2 or TRBV6-3 combines with J gene TRBJ2-7, with a possible D match to TRBD1 (6 bases). V lost 0 bases and J 9 bases, leaving 9 bases between the germline ends. The CDR3 is made up of 12 amino acids. CDR1 MNHEY and CDR2 SVGEGT come from the germline V gene. CDR3 protein: CASSYSQGRQYF. The DNA for the CDR3 is TGTGCCAGCAGTTACTCACAGGGAAGGCAGTACTTC.

The chain links TRBV5-1 to TRBJ1-1, with D unresolved. CDR3 length equals 13 residues. Germline V gene data show CDR1 as SGHRS and CDR2 as YFSETQ. Deletions cut 2 bases from V and 8 bases from J, with 13 bases between. CDR3 protein: CASSFGGRQEAFF. CDR3 coding DNA: TGCGCCAGCAGCTTTGGAGGCCGGCAGGAAGCTTTCTTT.

CDR3 region: CASSRGRGYTEAFF. The CDR3 nucleotides read TGTGCCAGTAGTAGGGGCAGGGGATACACTGAAGCTTTCTTT. The V gene is TRBV19, the J gene TRBJ1-1; D possibly corresponds to TRBD1 (6 bases). The V end was cut by 4 bases, the J end by 3 bases, with 12 bases between. The V gene's germline CDR1 is LNHDA and CDR2 SQIVND (reference sequence). The CDR3 has 14 amino acids.

This clone was counted only a few times. The chain recombines TRBV7-9 with TRBJ2-3; D is unclear. Trimming shortened V by 1 base and J by 2 bases, and 13 bases separated the two germline ends. The length of the CDR3 is 16 residues. Germline V gene sequence: CDR1 SEHNR, CDR2 FQNEAQ (reference sequence). The CDR3, as DNA: TGTGCCAGCAGCTTAGGGGCTACGTCCACCACAGATACGCAGTATTTT. It codes for CASSLGATSTTDTQYF.

The chain uses TRBV9 and TRBJ2-3; TRBD2 aligns across 9 bases. CDR1 and CDR2 from the germline V gene are SGDLS and YYNGEE. The CDR3 has 15 amino acids. The V and J ends lost 1 base and 0 bases, in that order; junction bases with no gene match: 0. Written as DNA, the CDR3 is TGTGCCAGCAGCGTACTAGCGGGGAGCACAGATACGCAGTATTTT. As protein: CASSVLAGSTDTQYF.

V and J are TRBV9 and TRBJ2-7, with 9 bases aligning to TRBD1. Per germline, CDR1 SGDLS and CDR2 YYNGEE. The CDR3 extends over 15 amino acids. V was pared by 0 bases and J by 3 bases, with 4 bases of the junction left unmatched. This chain's CDR3 is CASSVGDRGDYEQYF. DNA for the CDR3: TGTGCCAGCAGCGTAGGTGACAGGGGGGACTACGAGCAGTACTTC.

The V and J genes are TRBV20-1 and TRBJ2-2; D uncertain. CDR3 length equals 15 residues. V was cut by 3 bases and J by 0 bases, with 11 bases left in between. Germline CDR1 reads DFQATT; CDR2 reads SNEGSKA (reference sequence). The CDR3 loop reads CSASLGNANTGELFF. Here the CDR3 DNA reads TGCAGTGCTAGTCTTGGCAACGCGAACACCGGGGAGCTGTTTTTT.